The rows below give T cell receptor beta chains drawn from one sample of a study of T cell responses to AZD1222 COVID-19 vaccine. The method was immunoSEQ multiplex PCR; TCRdb's version includes in-frame clones alone and lacks a portion of them. The sample has around 200,000 clones; around 94% are singletons. This sample comprised peripheral blood, obtained 28 days after the second AZD1222 dose. The receptors derive from an adult who received the AZD1222 COVID-19 vaccine. CDR3s leave out the opening cysteine and the closing phenylalanine or tryptophan.

j_call: TRBJ2-5; v_call: TRBV9; cdr3_aa: ASSVAPREETQY
j_call: TRBJ1-1; v_call: TRBV6-2/TRBV6-3; cdr3_aa: ASSYAGMNTEAF
j_call: TRBJ2-3; v_call: TRBV14; cdr3_aa: ASSHGQAAQY
j_call: TRBJ1-3; v_call: TRBV7-2; cdr3_aa: ASSLGVSGNTIY
j_call: TRBJ2-1; v_call: TRBV5-5; cdr3_aa: ASSRLLGGGEQF
j_call: TRBJ1-2; v_call: TRBV2; cdr3_aa: ASIQGRNYGYT
j_call: TRBJ2-7; v_call: TRBV6-6; cdr3_aa: ASRQTGTGMLEQY
j_call: TRBJ1-2; v_call: TRBV15; cdr3_aa: ATSTDRARTSGYT
j_call: TRBJ2-1; v_call: TRBV7-2; cdr3_aa: ASSLTSGANEQF
j_call: TRBJ2-4; v_call: TRBV5-1; cdr3_aa: ASSPRQNIQY
j_call: TRBJ2-1; v_call: TRBV3-1/TRBV3-2; cdr3_aa: ASSQDPVGRGGNEQF
j_call: TRBJ2-7; v_call: TRBV25-1; cdr3_aa: ASRPTGSYEQY
j_call: TRBJ2-7; v_call: TRBV4-2; cdr3_aa: ASSQAHSVASGNEQY
j_call: TRBJ1-1; v_call: TRBV7-8; cdr3_aa: ASDRTGGRPGAEAF
j_call: TRBJ1-2; v_call: TRBV27; cdr3_aa: ASSSPGQYGYT
j_call: TRBJ2-7; v_call: TRBV27; cdr3_aa: ASSFRRGGGFSYEQY
j_call: TRBJ1-1; v_call: TRBV7-2; cdr3_aa: ASTRGHTEAF
j_call: TRBJ2-2; v_call: TRBV11-2; cdr3_aa: ASSLDQSGELF
j_call: TRBJ1-5; v_call: TRBV19; cdr3_aa: ASSGTGSNQPQH
j_call: TRBJ2-7; v_call: TRBV3-1/TRBV3-2; cdr3_aa: ASSQVDYEQY
j_call: TRBJ1-1; v_call: TRBV18; cdr3_aa: ASSPQAGSLMNTEAF
j_call: TRBJ2-7; v_call: TRBV28; cdr3_aa: ASTPASGSREQY
j_call: TRBJ2-1; v_call: TRBV7-2; cdr3_aa: ASSPGTSGRPQF
j_call: TRBJ1-1; v_call: TRBV19; cdr3_aa: ASNYGAEAF
j_call: TRBJ2-5; v_call: TRBV5-6; cdr3_aa: ASTRKVGSLQETQY
j_call: TRBJ1-1; v_call: TRBV2; cdr3_aa: ASSESQYTEAF
j_call: TRBJ2-7; v_call: TRBV6-2/TRBV6-3; cdr3_aa: ASSPRVQSEQY
j_call: TRBJ2-4; v_call: TRBV10-1; cdr3_aa: ASSESAGGSIQY
j_call: TRBJ1-1; v_call: TRBV7-6; cdr3_aa: ASSLAGQGTEAF
j_call: TRBJ1-2; v_call: TRBV9; cdr3_aa: ASSPTATHNYGYT
j_call: TRBJ1-1; v_call: TRBV18; cdr3_aa: ASSPPGAPWDTEAF
j_call: TRBJ1-2; v_call: TRBV5-4; cdr3_aa: ASSLFEVGNYGYT
j_call: TRBJ1-4; v_call: TRBV5-6; cdr3_aa: ASSFLDRGHEKLF
j_call: TRBJ2-1; v_call: TRBV27; cdr3_aa: ASTGQGYNEQF
j_call: TRBJ2-5; v_call: TRBV6-5; cdr3_aa: ASSLDRGVQETQY
j_call: TRBJ1-1; v_call: TRBV9; cdr3_aa: ASSVGPNTEAF
j_call: TRBJ1-2; v_call: TRBV19; cdr3_aa: ASSMRSSGYT
j_call: TRBJ1-3; v_call: TRBV28; cdr3_aa: ASSLVRGDTIY
j_call: TRBJ1-5; v_call: TRBV28; cdr3_aa: ASSRGGHRNQPQH
j_call: TRBJ2-3; v_call: TRBV3-1/TRBV3-2; cdr3_aa: ASSRRSTDTQY
j_call: TRBJ2-5; v_call: TRBV27; cdr3_aa: ASSSLTAASETQY
j_call: TRBJ2-7; v_call: TRBV5-6; cdr3_aa: ASSRMMGLSYEQY
j_call: TRBJ1-2; v_call: TRBV10-3; cdr3_aa: AISEGGRGGYT
j_call: TRBJ2-7; v_call: TRBV5-8; cdr3_aa: ASTQWSSGSEQY
j_call: TRBJ2-5; v_call: TRBV18; cdr3_aa: ASSRGTSAETQY
j_call: TRBJ1-3; v_call: TRBV3-1/TRBV3-2; cdr3_aa: ASSQGYRGPSSGNTIY
j_call: TRBJ2-2; v_call: TRBV7-2; cdr3_aa: ASSQSRGAVGELF
j_call: TRBJ1-2; v_call: TRBV27; cdr3_aa: ASVKRAGGAGYT